These 17 T cell receptor beta chains came from one sample sequenced in a study of response to subunit inactivated influenza vaccine. TCRdb fed the RT-PCR reads into MiXCR, producing one record per CDR3 protein. The sample has about half a million distinct CDR3 sequences, roughly 11% seen once. The sample consisted of PBMCs from blood, taken around seven weeks after vaccination. The origin of the receptors is a man aged 50-60 years who received an inactivated influenza vaccine.

The chain recombines TRBV10-3 with TRBJ2-7, with 15 bases that match TRBD2. The V gene end was trimmed by 6 bases and the J gene end by 4 bases; junction bases not matched to a gene: 4. This CDR3 comprises 15 residues. The germline gives CDR1 ENHRY, CDR2 SYGVKD. The CDR3 nucleotides are TGTGCCATCAGACCGGGACTAGCGGGGGGATACGAGCAGTACTTC. Its protein product is CAIRPGLAGGYEQYF.

Many counts were recorded for this clonotype. This chain uses TRBV20-1 with TRBJ1-1; maybe TRBD1 (6 bases). CDR1 is DFQATT and CDR2 is SNEGSKA in the germline V gene (reference sequence). The V gene lost 6 bases and the J gene lost 4 bases, with 9 bases spanning the gap. This CDR3 region has 11 residues. The CDR3 DNA follows: TGCAGTGCCCCAGGGGTCACTGAAGCTTTCTTT. Translation: CSAPGVTEAFF.

This clonotype was picked up many times. V gene TRBV29-1 combines with J gene TRBJ2-7, with a tentative D call TRBD2 (6 bases). Trimming left V 4 bases short and J 6 bases short, with 16 bases between. CDR1 is SQVTM and CDR2 is ANQGSEA in the germline V gene. The CDR3 length is 13 residues. Here the CDR3 DNA reads TGCAGCGTTGGGACACTAGGAGGGATCGAGCAGTACTTC. Translation gives CSVGTLGGIEQYF.

The J gene is TRBJ2-1, the V gene TRBV28, with D possibly matching TRBD2 (5 bases). V lost 7 bases, J lost 9 bases, and 22 bases lay in between. Per the germline V gene, CDR1 is MDHEN and CDR2 is SYDVKM. This CDR3 spans 15 amino acids. As DNA, the CDR3 is TGTGCCAGCACCCGCTTAGAGGGCCCGTTCGGTGAGCAGTTCTTC. Encoded protein: CASTRLEGPFGEQFF.

This clonotype has at least ten counts. The genes are TRBV7-2 and TRBJ1-1; perhaps TRBD1 as D (6 bases). Germline CDR1 reads SGHTA; CDR2 reads FQGNSA. The CDR3 runs 13 residues. V gave up 5 bases and J gave up 4 bases, with 11 bases separating them. Here the CDR3 DNA reads TGTGCCAGCAGCCCTTGGACAGCCACTGAAGCTTTCTTT. Its translation: CASSPWTATEAFF.

This clonotype was seen at least ten times. V is TRBV4-3 and J is TRBJ2-5, with D tentatively TRBD2 (6 bases). Trimming left V 0 bases short and J 5 bases short, with 13 bases between. Germline CDR1 and CDR2: LGHNA and YSLEER. There are 15 residues in the CDR3. DNA for the CDR3: TGCGCCAGCAGCCAAGATGAGCTTGGGGGGGAGACCCAGTACTTC. Translation: CASSQDELGGETQYF.

This clonotype showed up many times. V is TRBV25-1 and J is TRBJ2-5; the D gene is possibly TRBD1 (6 bases). Trimming shortened V by 4 bases and J by 4 bases, and 19 bases separated the two germline ends. This CDR3 comprises 16 residues. Germline-derived CDR1 and CDR2 are MGHDK and SYGVNS. In DNA, the CDR3 is TGTGCCAGCAGTGCGGGGTTGGACAGTTGGAGAGAGACCCAGTACTTC. This sequence encodes CASSAGLDSWRETQYF.

In DNA, the CDR3 is TGTGCCAGCCTTCCCGGGACAGGGGGCGGGACCGGGGAGCTGTTTTTT. It translates to CASLPGTGGGTGELFF. J is TRBJ2-2 and V is TRBV7-6; 12 nucleotides agree with TRBD1. The germline gives CDR1 SGHVS, CDR2 FNYEAQ. The ends lost 8 bases at V and 5 bases at J; junction bases unmatched: 9. The CDR3 consists of 16 residues.

This clonotype has just a few counts. The chain combines TRBV5-6 with TRBJ2-1; 8 bases map to TRBD2. J gave up 6 bases and V 0 bases, and 5 bases lay outside the gene matches. Germline V gene sequence: CDR1 SGHDT, CDR2 YYEEEE. This CDR3 contains 15 residues. CDR3 nucleotides: TGTGCCAGCAGCTTGGGGGGACTAGTATTCAATGAGCAGTTCTTC. This translates into CASSLGGLVFNEQFF.

The chain carries TRBV7-9 and TRBJ2-3; 10 nucleotides align to TRBD2. Germline lookup yields CDR1 SEHNR and CDR2 FQNEAQ (reference sequence). This CDR3 has 17 residues. The trim removed 1 base at V and 0 bases at J, leaving 4 bases unmatched. The DNA for the CDR3 is TGTGCCAGCAGCTTAGATACTAGCGGGGCTAGCACAGATACGCAGTATTTT. This sequence encodes CASSLDTSGASTDTQYF.

This clonotype has at least ten counts. The J gene is TRBJ2-3, the V gene TRBV11-1; D may match TRBD1 or TRBD2 (6 bases each). The length of the CDR3 is 19 residues. Germline lookup yields CDR1 SGHAT and CDR2 FQDESV (reference sequence). V was shortened by 3 bases and J by 0 bases, with 22 bases between the two germline ends. The CDR3 DNA sequence: TGTGCCAGCAGCTTCCGGGGGCCCTTGGGAGATTATAGCACAGATACGCAGTATTTT. It is translated as CASSFRGPLGDYSTDTQYF.

The table lists this clonotype with many counts. This chain links TRBV29-1 with TRBJ1-1, with a possible D match to TRBD1 (5 bases). Germline V gene lookup returns CDR1 SQVTM and CDR2 ANQGSEA. The length of the CDR3 is 12 residues. Trimming took 4 bases from V and 5 from J, leaving 11 bases between them. CDR3 nucleotides: TGCAGCGTTGGGCAGGGAGATACTGAAGCTTTCTTT. This codes for CSVGQGDTEAFF.

This clonotype appeared many times. J is TRBJ2-1 and V is TRBV20-1; TRBD1 matches 9 bases. The CDR3 is made up of 16 amino acids. Germline CDR1 and CDR2: DFQATT and SNEGSKA (reference sequence). V gave up 1 base and J gave up 3 bases; unmatched junction bases: 7. This CDR3 is CSARVVTGGYYNEQFF. The CDR3, as DNA: TGCAGTGCTAGAGTGGTGACAGGGGGGTACTACAATGAGCAGTTCTTC.

This clonotype was found a few times. In DNA, the CDR3 is TGTGCCAGCTCACCGTCGACTAGGCTAGCGGGTTCTAACGAGCAGTACTTC. This encodes CASSPSTRLAGSNEQYF. The V call is TRBV18, the J call TRBJ2-7, with 8 nucleotides matching TRBD2. Trimming took 3 bases from V and 5 from J; bases not matched to a gene: 15. The CDR3 is made up of 17 amino acids. Germline CDR1 is KGHSH and CDR2 is LQKENI.

This clonotype was seen only a few times. The chain joins TRBV11-2 to TRBJ2-5; perhaps TRBD1 as D (5 bases). The germline gives CDR1 SGHAT, CDR2 FQNNGV. Trimming took off 4 bases at V and 4 bases at J, with 10 bases between the two ends. CDR3 length: 13 residues. DNA for the CDR3: TGTGCCAGCAGCTCCAGGGATCCAGAGACCCAGTACTTC. Protein: CASSSRDPETQYF.

The chain recombines TRBV15 with TRBJ2-1; a weak D match, TRBD2 (7 bases). V lost 3 bases to trimming and J lost 5 bases, with 11 bases between them. This CDR3 is built from 14 residues. CDR1 LNHNV and CDR2 YYDKDF come from the germline V gene (reference sequence). As DNA, the CDR3 is TGTGCCACCAGCAGGGGCGGGGGCCACAATGAGCAGTTCTTC. Its protein is CATSRGGGHNEQFF. The variable domain in full, with the rest retrieved from reference TRBV15 and TRBJ2-1, is DAMVIQNPRYQVTQFGKPVTLSCSQTLNHNVMYWYQQKSSQAPKLLFHYYDKDFNNEADTPDNFQSRRPNTSFCFLDIRSPGLGDTAMYLCATSRGGGHNEQFFGPGTRLTVL.

This clonotype was counted at least ten times. The V gene is TRBV20-1, the J gene TRBJ2-3; possibly TRBD2 for D (5 bases). V dropped 6 bases and J dropped 12 bases, with 22 bases sitting between them. The CDR3 is made up of 13 amino acids. Per the germline V gene, CDR1 is DFQATT and CDR2 is SNEGSKA (reference sequence). The DNA of the CDR3 is TGCAGTGCCGGAAACCGTCTAGCAAGGTCTCAGTATTTT. Translating it yields CSAGNRLARSQYF.